The present T cell receptor beta chain was sequenced within a study of post-analysis software for immune sequencing data. Study details: The cohort encompassed relapsing-remitting, secondary progressive and progressive-relapsing multiple sclerosis disease courses.

Study results and caveats: Controls showed lower frequencies than patients for a handful of TRBV segments, and TRBV5-6, TRBV5-1 and TRBV20-1 were among these.

In germline, CDR1 is SGHTA, CDR2 FQGNSA. This CDR3 region has 15 residues. Unique molecular identifiers had been added to the TCR beta cDNA libraries. TCRdb re-called the PCR reads with MiXCR, one entry per CDR3 protein. There are some 500,000 distinct CDR3 sequences in the sample; 45% occur only once, and 9% to 14% lies in the top ten. Note on this clonotype: Antigen specificity is unknown. The junction and the germline gene differ at one end; a read error may be behind it.

The receptor was derived from a girl aged 5-17 years with multiple sclerosis. Sequenced material: blood. The V call is TRBV7-2, the J call TRBJ2-5; TRBD2 agrees at 14 bases. The CDR3 loop reads CANSPGLAGGETQYF. In DNA form, the CDR3 reads TGTGCCAACAGCCCCGGACTAGCGGGAGGAGAGACCCAGTACTTC.